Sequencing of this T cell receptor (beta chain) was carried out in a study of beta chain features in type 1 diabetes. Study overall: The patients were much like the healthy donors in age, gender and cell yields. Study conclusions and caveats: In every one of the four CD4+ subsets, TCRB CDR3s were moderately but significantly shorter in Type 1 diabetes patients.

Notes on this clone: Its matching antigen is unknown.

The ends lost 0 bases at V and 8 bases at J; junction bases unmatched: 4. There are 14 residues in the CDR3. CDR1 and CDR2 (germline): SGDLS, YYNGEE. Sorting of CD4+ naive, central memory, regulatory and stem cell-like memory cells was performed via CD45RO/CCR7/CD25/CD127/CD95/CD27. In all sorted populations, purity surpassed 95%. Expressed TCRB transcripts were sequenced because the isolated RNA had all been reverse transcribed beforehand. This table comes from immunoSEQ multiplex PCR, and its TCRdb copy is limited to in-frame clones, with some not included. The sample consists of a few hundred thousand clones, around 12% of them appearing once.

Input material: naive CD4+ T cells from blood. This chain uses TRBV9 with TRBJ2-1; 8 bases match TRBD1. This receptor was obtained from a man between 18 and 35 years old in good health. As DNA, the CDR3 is TGTGCCAGCAGCGTAGTCTCAGGGGGCGATGAGCAGTTCTTC. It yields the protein CASSVVSGGDEQFF. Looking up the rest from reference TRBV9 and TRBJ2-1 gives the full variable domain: DSGVTQTPKHLITATGQRVTLRCSPRSGDLSVYWYQQSLDQGLQFLIQYYNGEERAKGNILERFSAQQFPDLHSELNLSSLELGDSALYFCASSVVSGGDEQFFGPGTRLTVL.